A single sample gave rise to the 4 T cell receptor beta chains below, sequenced in a study of shared clonotypes between healthy human individuals. Measured with immunoSEQ multiplex PCR; TCRdb has only the in-frame clones, and not every one. The sample includes over a million clones, around 74% of them seen just once. Material: memory CD4+ T cells sorted from blood. Regarding subset: CD45RA-negative fraction. Source of these receptors: a man aged 18 to 30 in good health.

The CDR3 sequence: CASLGLAATGELFF. CDR3 nucleotides: TGTGCCAGCCTCGGGCTAGCGGCCACCGGGGAGCTGTTTTTT. This sequence joins TRBV19 and TRBJ2-2, with TRBD2 identical over 7 bases. Unmatched junction bases numbered 8, after V lost 9 bases and J lost 4 bases. The germline V gene encodes CDR1 LNHDA and CDR2 SQIVND (reference sequence). The CDR3 totals 14 residues. The variable domain in full, with the rest retrieved from reference TRBV19 and TRBJ2-2, is DGGITQSPKYLFRKEGQNVTLSCEQNLNHDAMYWYRQDPGQGLRLIYYSQIVNDFQKGDIAEGYSVSREKKESFPLTVTSAQKNPTAFYLCASLGLAATGELFFGEGSRLTVL.

The V call is TRBV28, the J call TRBJ2-7, with TRBD1 matching over 12 bases. Per germline, CDR1 MDHEN and CDR2 SYDVKM. V lost 5 bases, J lost 4 bases, and 6 bases stayed unmatched. CDR3 size: 15 residues. This CDR3 is CASSAPGQGAYEQYF. DNA of the CDR3: TGTGCCAGCAGTGCCCCGGGACAGGGGGCATACGAGCAGTACTTC.

The gene calls are TRBV6-5 and TRBJ2-3; D tentatively reads TRBD1 or TRBD2 (5 bases each). Germline V gene sequence: CDR1 MNHEY, CDR2 SVGAGI. The V and J ends lost 7 bases and 3 bases respectively, with 11 bases between them. The CDR3 contains 13 residues. The CDR3 reads CASTPEGTDTQYF. The CDR3 DNA reads as TGTGCCAGCACCCCAGAGGGGACAGATACGCAGTATTTT.

In this sample, this clone turned up a few times. The rearrangement uses TRBV7-2 and TRBJ2-1; D is ambiguous. There are 11 residues in the CDR3. Germline-derived CDR1 and CDR2 are SGHTA and FQGNSA. V lost 5 bases, J lost 8 bases, and 7 bases lay in between. CDR3 DNA sequence: TGTGCCAGCAGCGCTCGATATGAGCAGTTCTTC. It encodes CASSARYEQFF.